Below are 23 T cell receptor beta chains sequenced from a single sample in a study of blood T cells in healthy people across ages (dated by TCRdb to the mid-2010s). The library was obtained by 5' RACE. Sequencing was carried out with an Illumina HiSeq 2500. A second PCR of roughly 6 to 12 cycles was performed with a sample-barcoded 5' primer and a J-beta primer mix. The public sequencing data were trimmed at Q25 with fastp and processed into clonotypes with MiXCR by TCRdb, which kept only in-frame beta chains. When rows share a CDR3 protein, they turn into one entry using the most common DNA and genes. The sample contains approximately 900,000 distinct CDR3 sequences, about 48% of them found a single time. Of the sample, under 15% falls within the top ten clones. The sequencing sample was made of blood. The receptors were gathered from a man between 25 and 39 years old in good health.

As regards this clonotype: A much bigger clone sits one base away, suggesting this may be a read error. The V gene is TRBV6-5, the J gene TRBJ1-2; 8 bases are a match to TRBD1. CDR3 length: 15 residues. Germline V gene data show CDR1 as MNHEY and CDR2 as SVGAGI. After removal of 2 bases from V and 3 bases from J, the junction contained 5 bases not matched to a gene. The CDR3 loop is CASSYGQGRDYGYTF. The DNA of the CDR3 is TGTGCCAGCAGTTACGGACAGGGTAGAGACTATGGCTACACCTTC.

This rearrangement joins TRBV3-1 to TRBJ2-1, with D hard to call. The V end lost 0 bases, the J end lost 6 bases, and 12 bases lay between the germline ends. The V gene's germline CDR1 is LGHDT and CDR2 YNNKEL (reference sequence). The CDR3 runs to 15 residues. The CDR3 is CASSQDLTPSNEQFF. The CDR3 coding sequence is TGTGCCAGCAGCCAAGATCTCACCCCAAGCAATGAGCAGTTCTTC.

CDR3 sequence reads: CASSPWTGVINQPQHF. The CDR3 DNA sequence: TGCGCCAGCAGCCCCTGGACAGGGGTTATCAATCAGCCCCAGCATTTT. The rearrangement uses TRBV4-1 and TRBJ1-5; 9 positions match TRBD1. Germline CDR1 is MGHRA and CDR2 is YSYEKL. The CDR3 runs to 16 residues. With V trimmed by 4 bases and J by 3 bases, 7 bases remained unmatched.

This clonotype showed up just a few times. The V gene is TRBV20-1, the J gene TRBJ2-7, with D possibly being TRBD1 (5 bases). Trimming stripped 3 bases from V and 4 bases from J, with 13 bases between. Germline V CDR1 and CDR2: DFQATT, SNEGSKA (reference sequence). CDR3 length: 13 amino acids. The CDR3 loop reads CSARGQSEYEQYF. The CDR3 DNA sequence: TGCAGTGCTAGGGGGCAGTCCGAGTACGAGCAGTACTTC.

CDR3 sequence reads: CASSVGGNPDTEAFF. The CDR3 DNA reads TGTGCCAGCAGCGTAGGAGGCAATCCAGACACTGAAGCTTTCTTT. The rearrangement joins TRBV9 to TRBJ1-1; D gene unclear. This CDR3 comprises 15 residues. The V gene lost 0 bases and the J gene lost 3 bases, with 12 bases spanning the gap. Germline lookup yields CDR1 SGDLS and CDR2 YYNGEE.

There are many counts of this clonotype. This may come from a read error, since a much larger clone is one base off. The V gene is TRBV7-2, the J gene TRBJ2-4, with D uncertain. The CDR3 has 13 residues. The V end lost 5 bases, the J end lost 15 bases, and 20 bases lay between the germline ends. Germline CDR1 and CDR2: SGHTA and FQGNSA. CDR3 sequence (DNA): TGTGCCAGCAGCCGAACTACCTCCTTAAGTAGGTACTTC. Its translation: CASSRTTSLSRYF.

The gene calls are TRBV6-6 and TRBJ1-2; 8 bases are a match to TRBD1. Germline values: CDR1 MNHNY, CDR2 SVGAGI (reference sequence). The trim removed 2 bases at V and 4 bases at J, leaving 6 bases unmatched. The CDR3 contains 15 residues. CDR3 sequence (DNA): TGTGCCAGCAGTTACGGGGCAGGGGGCGGCTATGGCTACACCTTC. This codes for CASSYGAGGGYGYTF.

This chain joins TRBV9 and TRBJ2-1; 16 bases fit TRBD2. V was clipped by 4 bases and J by 8 bases; unmatched bases: 3. The CDR3 covers 15 residues. CDR1 SGDLS and CDR2 YYNGEE come from the germline V gene. CDR3 amino acids: CASSSGTSGGDEQFF. CDR3 nucleotide sequence: TGTGCCAGCAGCTCTGGGACTAGCGGGGGGGATGAGCAGTTCTTC.

This clonotype showed up just a few times. The chain employs TRBV7-9 and TRBJ1-1; TRBD1 might be the D (6 bases). The CDR3 consists of 14 residues. CDR1 SEHNR and CDR2 FQNEAQ come from the germline V gene (reference sequence). Trimming took 5 bases from V and 4 from J, leaving 14 bases between them. CDR3 loop: CASSRTVEPTEAFF. CDR3 nucleotides: TGTGCCAGCAGCCGGACAGTCGAACCCACTGAAGCTTTCTTT.

This clonotype was detected a few times. This sequence joins TRBV2 and TRBJ1-4, with 9 bases matching TRBD1. Germline V gene data show CDR1 as SNHLY and CDR2 as FYNNEI. The CDR3 runs 15 residues. Trimming took 0 bases from V and 7 from J; bases not matched to a gene: 3. The CDR3 sequence: CASSEAGTGSEKLFF. The CDR3 region has the DNA TGTGCCAGCAGTGAAGCGGGGACAGGGAGTGAAAAACTGTTTTTT.

This clonotype was seen a single time. The chain links TRBV20-1 to TRBJ1-5; TRBD1 matches at 7 bases. Germline-derived CDR1 and CDR2 are DFQATT and SNEGSKA (reference sequence). V shed 3 bases, J shed 1 base, and the junction held 9 bases outside the gene matches. The CDR3 length is 16 residues. CDR3 region: CSASEAGGLSNQPQHF. CDR3 DNA: TGCAGTGCTAGTGAGGCAGGGGGGTTAAGCAATCAGCCCCAGCATTTT.

As regards this clonotype: It may be a read error: a sequence one base away is much more abundant. The gene calls are TRBV4-1 and TRBJ1-2, with D unresolved. CDR1 is MGHRA, CDR2 YSYEKL, per germline. The length of the CDR3 is 14 residues. V lost 1 base and J 1 base, leaving 7 bases between the germline ends. This CDR3 reads CASSQGPDNYGYTF. Written as DNA, the CDR3 is TGCGCCAGCAGCCAAGGCCCCGATAACTATGGCTACACCTTC.

The chain employs TRBV6-5 and TRBJ2-5; TRBD1 matches 9 bases. From germline, CDR1 is MNHEY and CDR2 SVGAGI. The ends lost 6 bases at V and 2 bases at J; junction bases unmatched: 7. The CDR3 sequence is 15 residues long. CDR3 bases: TGTGCCAGCAGCCTGCTAGGGACAGGGCAAGAGACCCAGTACTTC. It specifies CASSLLGTGQETQYF.

This clonotype has a handful of counts. This chain connects TRBV20-1 to TRBJ2-1; 7 nucleotides match TRBD2. This CDR3 comprises 16 residues. Germline V gives CDR1 DFQATT, CDR2 SNEGSKA (reference sequence). The J segment lost 0 bases and the V segment lost 1 base, leaving 6 bases of the junction unmatched. The CDR3, as DNA: TGCAGTGCTAGAGGAACTAGCGAGAGCTCCTACAATGAGCAGTTCTTC. Protein: CSARGTSESSYNEQFF.

Worth noting for this clonotype: This may arise from a read error, as a much more abundant clone is one base away. The chain joins TRBV27 to TRBJ1-2, with 8 nucleotides matching TRBD1. This CDR3 comprises 14 residues. Losses at the gene ends were 11 bases for V and 2 bases for J; bases not matched to a gene: 10. Germline CDR1 and CDR2: MNHEY and SMNVEV (reference sequence). Here the CDR3 DNA reads TGTGCCGGCAAACAGGGGGTTTTAAACTATGGCTACACCTTC. This gives the protein CAGKQGVLNYGYTF.

This clonotype has only a few counts. The gene calls are TRBV6-5 and TRBJ2-1; 8 bases map to TRBD1. The CDR3 is 15 amino acids. The V segment lost 6 bases and the J segment 6 bases; nucleotides outside the gene matches: 10. The V gene's germline CDR1 is MNHEY and CDR2 SVGAGI. The CDR3 here is CASRVLGQGSNEQFF. The CDR3 DNA reads as TGTGCCAGCAGGGTCCTAGGACAGGGATCCAATGAGCAGTTCTTC.

This clonotype was seen only a few times. The CDR3: CASSLGGSGNEQFF. CDR3 in DNA: TGTGCCAGCTCTTTGGGCGGGTCAGGCAATGAGCAGTTCTTC. The rearrangement links TRBV27 to TRBJ2-1, with D perhaps TRBD2 (5 bases). The germline V and J ends were trimmed by 8 bases and 6 bases, with 17 bases remaining between them. CDR3 size: 14 residues. The V gene's germline CDR1 is MNHEY and CDR2 SMNVEV (reference sequence).

The chain joins TRBV4-2 to TRBJ1-1; D uncertain. This CDR3 is 15 amino acids long. From germline, CDR1 is LGHNA and CDR2 YNFKEQ. Deletions cut 2 bases from V and 0 bases from J, with 10 bases between. CDR3 sequence (DNA): TGTGCCAGCAGCCAAAGCCCAGTCCTGAACACTGAAGCTTTCTTT. As protein: CASSQSPVLNTEAFF.

This clonotype was observed once. The chain uses TRBV25-1 and TRBJ2-3, with TRBD1 matching 9 bases. CDR3 length: 16 amino acids. Germline V gene data show CDR1 as MGHDK and CDR2 as SYGVNS. The V segment lost 4 bases and the J segment 6 bases; nucleotides outside the gene matches: 11. This chain's CDR3 is CASSGGTGWNGDTQYF. CDR3 bases: TGTGCCAGCAGTGGGGGGACAGGGTGGAACGGGGATACGCAGTATTTT.

This clonotype was picked up a small number of times. The chain is built from TRBV9 and TRBJ2-2, with unresolved D. Trimming stripped 4 bases from V and 2 bases from J, with 12 bases between. In germline, CDR1 is SGDLS, CDR2 YYNGEE. The CDR3 is 15 residues long. CDR3 protein: CASSLDLENTGELFF. The CDR3 region has the DNA TGTGCCAGCAGCTTAGACTTGGAAAACACCGGGGAGCTGTTTTTT.

The chain is built from TRBV5-6 and TRBJ2-1; 7 nucleotides line up with TRBD2. The CDR3 consists of 13 residues. Germline CDR1 SGHDT, CDR2 YYEEEE. V lost 0 bases and J lost 9; bases outside the gene matches: 3. The CDR3 region has the DNA TGTGCCAGCAGCTTGGCGGCGGGAGTTGAGCAGTTCTTC. It yields the protein CASSLAAGVEQFF.

This clonotype was seen a handful of times. This chain joins TRBV5-6 and TRBJ1-6, with a tentative D call TRBD1 (6 bases). With 0 bases removed from V and 5 bases from J, the gap between germline ends came to 9 bases. The CDR3 runs 15 residues. From germline, CDR1 is SGHDT and CDR2 YYEEEE. The CDR3: CASSLVRQDNSPLHF. The CDR3 nucleotides are TGTGCCAGCAGCTTGGTGCGACAGGATAATTCACCCCTCCACTTT.

In its sample, this clonotype was seen a few times. The rearrangement links TRBV7-2 to TRBJ1-5; 8 positions agree with TRBD1. This CDR3 has 16 amino acids. V shed 3 bases, J shed 0 bases, and the junction held 4 bases outside the gene matches. Per germline, CDR1 SGHTA and CDR2 FQGNSA. This CDR3 reads CASSFGQGDSNQPQHF. CDR3 in DNA: TGTGCCAGCAGCTTCGGACAGGGTGATAGCAATCAGCCCCAGCATTTT.